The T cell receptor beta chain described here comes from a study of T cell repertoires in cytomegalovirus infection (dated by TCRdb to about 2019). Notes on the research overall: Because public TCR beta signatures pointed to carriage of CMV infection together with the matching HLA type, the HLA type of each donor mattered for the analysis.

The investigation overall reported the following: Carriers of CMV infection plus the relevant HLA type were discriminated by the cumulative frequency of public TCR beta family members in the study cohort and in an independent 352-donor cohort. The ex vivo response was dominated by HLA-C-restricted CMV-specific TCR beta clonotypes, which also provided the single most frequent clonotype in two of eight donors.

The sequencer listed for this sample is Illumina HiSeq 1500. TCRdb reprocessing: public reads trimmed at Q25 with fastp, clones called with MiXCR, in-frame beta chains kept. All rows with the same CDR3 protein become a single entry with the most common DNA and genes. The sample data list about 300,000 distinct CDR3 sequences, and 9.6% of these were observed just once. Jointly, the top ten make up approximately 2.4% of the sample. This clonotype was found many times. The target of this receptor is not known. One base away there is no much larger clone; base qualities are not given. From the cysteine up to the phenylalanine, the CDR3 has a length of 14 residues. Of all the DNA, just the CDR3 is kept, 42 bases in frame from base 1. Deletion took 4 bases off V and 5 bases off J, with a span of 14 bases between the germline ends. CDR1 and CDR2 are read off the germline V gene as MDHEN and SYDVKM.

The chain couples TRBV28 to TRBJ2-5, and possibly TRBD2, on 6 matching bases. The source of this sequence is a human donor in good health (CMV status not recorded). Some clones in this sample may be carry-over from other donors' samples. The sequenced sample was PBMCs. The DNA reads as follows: TGTGCCAGCAGTTCCGGTAGCGGCTTGGAGACCCAGTACTTC. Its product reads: CASSSGSGLETQYF. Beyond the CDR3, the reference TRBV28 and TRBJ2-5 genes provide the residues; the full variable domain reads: DVKVTQSSRYLVKRTGEKVFLECVQDMDHENMFWYRQDPGLGLRLIYFSYDVKMKEKGDIPEGYSVSREKKERFSLILESASTNQTSMYLCASSSGSGLETQYFGPGTRLLVL.